The clone carrying this TCR beta chain occurred many times. This record comes from a study of read filtering for tumor transcriptome and immune sequencing. From 400 to 450 ng of RNA, a library with molecular barcoded alpha/delta and beta/gamma adaptors was made. TCRdb re-derived calls from the reads in MiXCR, one entry per CDR3 protein. The data hold 100,000 to 150,000 distinct CDR3 sequences, with 13% observed a single time. Sequencing used a population of CD138-negative cells sorted from bone marrow. This receptor was identified in a donor aged 40 or over with multiple myeloma.

CDR3 residues: CASSLGWLGQFF. CDR3 bases: TGTGCCAGCAGTTTAGGGTGGTTAGGGCAGTTCTTC. The chain joins TRBV12-3 or TRBV12-4 to TRBJ2-1, with D uncertain. The germline V and J ends were trimmed by 1 base and 12 bases, with 10 bases remaining between them. The CDR3 extends over 12 amino acids.